Presented here are 28 T cell receptor beta chains from one specimen sequenced in a study of blood T cell repertoires in COVID-19. Produced via immunoSEQ multiplex PCR; TCRdb's table is partial and in-frame only. The sample has roughly 110,000 clones, approximately 80% seen once. Sequencing used peripheral blood. Every receptor here comes from a human donor in a cohort sampled during active COVID-19.

This clone has a handful of counts. J is TRBJ2-7 and V is TRBV6-4, with 8 bases aligning to TRBD1. The CDR3 consists of 15 residues. The J segment lost 3 bases and the V segment lost 4 bases, leaving 8 bases of the junction unmatched. Germline CDR1 is MRHNA and CDR2 is SNTAGT. CDR3 DNA sequence: TGTGCCAGCAGTGCCCCGGACAGGGTCGGCTACGAGCAGTACTTC. It codes for CASSAPDRVGYEQYF.

The chain combines TRBV19 with TRBJ1-2; D gene uncertain. The V end lost 5 bases, the J end lost 8 bases, and 27 bases lay between the germline ends. CDR1 and CDR2 from the germline V gene are LNHDA and SQIVND (reference sequence). The CDR3 is made up of 17 amino acids. The DNA of the CDR3 is TGTGCCAGTAGTCGAAGTGGGCCGGGCCAATCACCGGGGGGCTACACCTTC. Translation: CASSRSGPGQSPGGYTF.

This clone was observed at least ten times. The rearrangement links TRBV30 to TRBJ1-4; no clear D. Trimming shortened V by 1 base and J by 7 bases, and 10 bases separated the two germline ends. Germline CDR1 and CDR2: GTSNPN and SVGIG (reference sequence). The CDR3 runs to 13 residues. This CDR3 reads CAWSEMPSEKLFF. CDR3 in DNA: TGTGCCTGGAGTGAAATGCCGAGTGAAAAACTGTTTTTT.

The chain links TRBV6-5 to TRBJ2-7; 8 nucleotides agree with TRBD2. Germline assignment: CDR1 MNHEY and CDR2 SVGAGI. The V segment lost 4 bases and the J segment 3 bases; nucleotides outside the gene matches: 5. This CDR3 contains 14 residues. The CDR3 loop is CASSSGGADYEQYF. CDR3 sequence (DNA): TGTGCCAGCAGTTCCGGGGGGGCAGACTACGAGCAGTACTTC.

The gene calls are TRBV7-2 and TRBJ2-5, with a weak D call TRBD1 (6 bases). The CDR3 covers 14 residues. Germline CDR1 is SGHTA and CDR2 is FQGNSA. Trimming shortened V by 1 base and J by 7 bases, and 13 bases separated the two germline ends. The CDR3: CASSLEAGVGTQYF. DNA of the CDR3: TGTGCCAGCAGCTTAGAGGCAGGGGTGGGGACCCAGTACTTC.

The chain has TRBV7-3 and TRBJ2-3; D remains ambiguous. Trimming took off 4 bases at V and 2 bases at J, with 7 bases between the two ends. The CDR3 runs 13 residues. Germline lookup yields CDR1 SGHTA and CDR2 FQGTGA. CDR3 protein: CASSWSNTDTQYF. The CDR3 DNA reads as TGTGCCAGCAGCTGGAGCAACACAGATACGCAGTATTTT.

The chain couples TRBV5-4 to TRBJ2-5; tentatively, D is TRBD2 (6 bases). The CDR3 contains 15 residues. Trimming shortened V by 2 bases and J by 2 bases, and 13 bases separated the two germline ends. CDR1 is SGHNT, CDR2 YYREEE, per germline (reference sequence). CDR3 loop: CASSFPGTSQETQYF. The CDR3, as DNA: TGTGCCAGCAGCTTTCCAGGGACTTCACAAGAGACCCAGTACTTC.

The chain uses TRBV29-1 and TRBJ1-1; D not certain. The CDR3 runs to 13 residues. Germline values: CDR1 SQVTM, CDR2 ANQGSEA. The V end lost 3 bases, the J end lost 0 bases, and 8 bases lay between the germline ends. CDR3 region: CSVDGLLNTEAFF. The CDR3 nucleotides are TGCAGCGTTGACGGACTCCTGAACACTGAAGCTTTCTTT.

V usage is TRBV5-6 and J usage is TRBJ1-2; D possibly corresponds to TRBD1 (6 bases). V lost 0 bases and J 1 base, leaving 16 bases between the germline ends. The CDR3 totals 17 residues. Germline CDR1 reads SGHDT; CDR2 reads YYEEEE. CDR3 loop: CASSLVRGENLNYGYTF. The CDR3, as DNA: TGTGCCAGCAGCTTGGTCAGGGGCGAGAATCTTAACTATGGCTACACCTTC.

The rearrangement uses TRBV29-1 and TRBJ1-2, with a weak D call TRBD1 (5 bases). Germline V CDR1 and CDR2: SQVTM, ANQGSEA. V was cut by 7 bases and J by 3 bases, with 18 bases left in between. The CDR3 runs to 14 residues. The CDR3 DNA sequence: TGCAGCGCCCACCCCGGGGGGGTGCACTATGGCTACACCTTC. Protein sequence: CSAHPGGVHYGYTF.

The rearrangement links TRBV11-3 to TRBJ2-7; 9 bases match TRBD1. Germline lookup yields CDR1 SGHNT and CDR2 YENEEA. V lost 6 bases, J lost 1 base, and 4 bases stayed unmatched. The CDR3 runs to 14 residues. The CDR3 region has the DNA TGTGCCAGCAGTGCCGGGACAGGGTCCTACGAGCAGTACTTC. It specifies CASSAGTGSYEQYF.

This rearrangement joins TRBV18 to TRBJ1-5; weak D call: TRBD1 (5 bases). This CDR3 region has 14 residues. CDR1 and CDR2 from the germline V gene are KGHSH and LQKENI. V dropped 3 bases and J dropped 3 bases, with 9 bases sitting between them. In nucleotides, the CDR3 is TGTGCCAGCTCACCCGGACATAACAATCAGCCCCAGCATTTT. The encoded protein is CASSPGHNNQPQHF.

In its sample, this clone was seen once. The chain links TRBV9 to TRBJ1-5, with 9 bases fitting TRBD1. Germline lookup yields CDR1 SGDLS and CDR2 YYNGEE. The V gene end was trimmed by 4 bases and the J gene end by 4 bases; junction bases not matched to a gene: 6. The CDR3 spans 15 residues. CDR3 protein: CASSSTDRGNQPQHF. CDR3 bases: TGTGCCAGCAGCTCAACGGACAGGGGAAATCAGCCCCAGCATTTT.

The rearrangement links TRBV7-9 to TRBJ1-2, with D tentatively TRBD1 (5 bases). The V end was cut by 8 bases, the J end by 4 bases, with 11 bases between. Germline V CDR1 and CDR2: SEHNR, FQNEAQ (reference sequence). The CDR3 length is 12 residues. The CDR3 sequence is CASSDNLYGYTF. CDR3 in DNA: TGTGCCAGCTCGGACAATCTCTATGGCTACACCTTC.

The chain couples TRBV24-1 to TRBJ1-1; D possibly corresponds to TRBD1 (5 bases). Germline V lookup: CDR1 KGHDR, CDR2 SFDVKD. Between the trimmed V and J ends, which lost 7 bases and 1 base, there was a span of 9 bases. This CDR3 has 13 residues. Here the CDR3 DNA reads TGTGCCACCAGCACCGGGGGGAACACTGAAGCTTTCTTT. The encoded protein is CATSTGGNTEAFF.

The rearrangement links TRBV18 to TRBJ1-2; 8 bases match TRBD1. The V and J ends lost 5 bases and 4 bases, in that order; junction bases with no gene match: 3. Looked up from germline, CDR1 is KGHSH and CDR2 is LQKENI. This CDR3 comprises 13 residues. CDR3 loop: CASSTGTGYGYTF. CDR3 DNA: TGTGCCAGCTCAACCGGGACAGGCTATGGCTACACCTTC.

The V call is TRBV6-5, the J call TRBJ2-1, with a possible D match to TRBD1 (5 bases). V was clipped by 5 bases and J by 7 bases, with 6 bases between them. Germline lookup yields CDR1 MNHEY and CDR2 SVGAGI. CDR3 length: 11 amino acids. This CDR3 reads CASSRTNEQFF. The CDR3 DNA sequence: TGTGCCAGCAGTAGGACAAATGAGCAGTTCTTC.

This chain joins TRBV7-9 and TRBJ2-7; no reliable D call. This CDR3 is 14 amino acids long. CDR1 is SEHNR and CDR2 is FQNEAQ in the germline V gene (reference sequence). V was clipped by 5 bases and J by 2 bases, with 13 bases between them. CDR3 nucleotides: TGTGCCAGCAGCCTTAGCACCGTCACCTACGAGCAGTACTTC. Translating gives CASSLSTVTYEQYF.

This clone appeared a few times. The chain is built from TRBV7-9 and TRBJ2-7; perhaps TRBD2 as D (6 bases). This CDR3 spans 14 amino acids. Trimming removed 3 bases from V and 6 bases from J, with 15 bases in between. Germline CDR1 is SEHNR and CDR2 is FQNEAQ (reference sequence). The CDR3 protein is CASSLPVGSGEQYF. In nucleotides, the CDR3 is TGTGCCAGCAGCTTGCCGGTAGGTAGCGGCGAGCAGTACTTC.

The chain employs TRBV7-7 and TRBJ2-1; 11 nucleotides align to TRBD2. The ends lost 0 bases at V and 10 bases at J; junction bases unmatched: 5. CDR3 size: 15 residues. CDR1 is SSHAT and CDR2 is FNYEAQ in the germline V gene (reference sequence). CDR3 sequence (DNA): TGTGCCAGCAGCTTAGCTAGCGGGGGGGCCCGGGAGCAGTTCTTC. It translates to CASSLASGGAREQFF. Complete variable domain (other parts from reference TRBV7-7 and TRBJ2-1): GAGVSQSPRYKVTKRGQDVTLRCDPISSHATLYWYQQALGQGPEFLTYFNYEAQPDKSGLPSDRFSAERPEGSISTLTIQRTEQRDSAMYRCASSLASGGAREQFFGPGTRLTVL.

The V call is TRBV20-1, the J call TRBJ1-2, with a tentative D call TRBD1 (5 bases). V shed 5 bases and J shed 5 bases, with 9 bases lying between them. The V gene's germline CDR1 is DFQATT and CDR2 SNEGSKA (reference sequence). CDR3 length: 11 amino acids. This CDR3 is CSAGGGYGYTF. CDR3 nucleotide sequence: TGCAGTGCTGGGGGAGGGTATGGCTACACCTTC.

V is TRBV9 and J is TRBJ1-5, with D unresolved. The CDR3 sequence is 16 residues long. In germline, CDR1 is SGDLS, CDR2 YYNGEE. Deletions cut 3 bases from V and 4 bases from J, with 17 bases between. DNA of the CDR3: TGTGCCAGCAGCGCCGGAGCGGCATCGGGAAATCAGCCCCAGCATTTT. Its translation is CASSAGAASGNQPQHF.

This clone was seen only a few times. This chain uses TRBV30 with TRBJ2-7; D unresolved. The CDR3 consists of 11 residues. V was clipped by 1 base and J by 6 bases, with 7 bases between them. Germline CDR1 and CDR2: GTSNPN and SVGIG (reference sequence). CDR3 bases: TGTGCCTGGAGTGGGAGTGGCGAGCAGTACTTC. Residues: CAWSGSGEQYF.

V gene TRBV27 combines with J gene TRBJ1-1, with D hard to call. The CDR3 runs to 12 residues. The germline CDR1 and CDR2 sequences are MNHEY and SMNVEV (reference sequence). Trimming pared 8 bases from V and 1 base from J, leaving 8 bases between. The CDR3 reads CASRQENTEAFF. DNA for the CDR3: TGTGCCAGCCGTCAGGAGAACACTGAAGCTTTCTTT.

The chain couples TRBV3-1 (or the pseudogene TRBV3-2) to TRBJ2-7; 8 bases align to TRBD2. This CDR3 is 13 amino acids long. V lost 3 bases, J lost 3 bases, and 1 base stayed unmatched. Germline CDR1 and CDR2: LGHDT and YNNKEL (reference sequence). CDR3 sequence reads: CASSQSGSYEQYF. CDR3 nucleotides: TGTGCCAGCAGCCAGAGCGGGAGCTACGAGCAGTACTTC.

CDR3 amino acids: CATSRDWDRVGELFF. DNA of the CDR3: TGTGCCACCAGCAGAGATTGGGACAGGGTCGGGGAGCTGTTTTTT. The chain couples TRBV15 to TRBJ2-2; 9 bases match TRBD1. CDR1 and CDR2 from the germline V gene are LNHNV and YYDKDF (reference sequence). This CDR3 comprises 15 residues. J gave up 7 bases and V 0 bases, and 3 bases lay outside the gene matches.

In this sample, this clone turned up a few times. The chain carries TRBV28 and TRBJ2-7, with D possibly matching TRBD1 (5 bases). Between the trimmed V and J ends, which lost 3 bases and 4 bases, there was a span of 16 bases. CDR1 MDHEN and CDR2 SYDVKM come from the germline V gene. This CDR3 is built from 15 residues. The CDR3 DNA sequence: TGTGCCAGCAGTTTGATAGGGGCCTCCTGGTACGAGCAGTACTTC. Its translation is CASSLIGASWYEQYF. Full variable domain (rest looked up from reference TRBV28 and TRBJ2-7): DVKVTQSSRYLVKRTGEKVFLECVQDMDHENMFWYRQDPGLGLRLIYFSYDVKMKEKGDIPEGYSVSREKKERFSLILESASTNQTSMYLCASSLIGASWYEQYFGPGTRLTVT.

The V gene is TRBV11-3, the J gene TRBJ2-1; 11 bases fit TRBD2. The V segment lost 0 bases and the J segment 0 bases; nucleotides outside the gene matches: 1. Germline lookup yields CDR1 SGHNT and CDR2 YENEEA. The CDR3 loop spans 17 amino acids. The CDR3 DNA reads TGTGCCAGCAGCTTAGATACTAGCGGGAGCTCCTACAATGAGCAGTTCTTC. Its translation is CASSLDTSGSSYNEQFF.